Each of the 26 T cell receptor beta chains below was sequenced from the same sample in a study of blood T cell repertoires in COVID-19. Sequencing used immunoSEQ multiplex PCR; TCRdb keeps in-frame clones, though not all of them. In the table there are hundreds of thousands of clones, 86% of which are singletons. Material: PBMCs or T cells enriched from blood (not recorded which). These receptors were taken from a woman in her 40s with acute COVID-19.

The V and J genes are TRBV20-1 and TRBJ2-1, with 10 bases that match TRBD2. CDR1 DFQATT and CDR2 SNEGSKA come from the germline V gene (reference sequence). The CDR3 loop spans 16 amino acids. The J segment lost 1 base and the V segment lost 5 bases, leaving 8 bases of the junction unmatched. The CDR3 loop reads CSARGASGRSYNEQFF. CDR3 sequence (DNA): TGCAGTGCTCGTGGGGCTAGCGGGAGATCCTACAATGAGCAGTTCTTC.

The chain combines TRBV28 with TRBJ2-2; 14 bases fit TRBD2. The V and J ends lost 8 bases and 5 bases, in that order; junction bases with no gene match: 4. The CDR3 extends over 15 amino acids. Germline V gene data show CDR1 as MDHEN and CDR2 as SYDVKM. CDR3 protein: CASGTSGSGTGELFF. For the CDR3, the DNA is TGTGCCAGCGGGACTAGCGGGAGTGGGACCGGGGAGCTGTTTTTT.

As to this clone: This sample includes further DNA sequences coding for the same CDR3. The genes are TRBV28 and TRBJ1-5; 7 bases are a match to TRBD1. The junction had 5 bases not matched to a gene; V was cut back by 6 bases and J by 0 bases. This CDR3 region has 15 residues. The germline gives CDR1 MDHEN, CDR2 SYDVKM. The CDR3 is CASSSDRYSNQPQHF. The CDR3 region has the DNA TGTGCCAGCAGCTCGGACAGGTATAGCAATCAGCCCCAGCATTTT. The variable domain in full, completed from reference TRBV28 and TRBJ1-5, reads DVKVTQSSRYLVKRTGEKVFLECVQDMDHENMFWYRQDPGLGLRLIYFSYDVKMKEKGDIPEGYSVSREKKERFSLILESASTNQTSMYLCASSSDRYSNQPQHFGDGTRLSIL.

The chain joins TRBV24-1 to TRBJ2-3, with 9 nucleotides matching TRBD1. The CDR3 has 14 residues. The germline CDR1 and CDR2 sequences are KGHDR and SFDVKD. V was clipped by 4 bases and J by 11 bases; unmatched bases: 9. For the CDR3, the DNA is TGTGCCACCAGTGACTCCGGACAGGGGCAAAAGCAGTATTTT. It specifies CATSDSGQGQKQYF.

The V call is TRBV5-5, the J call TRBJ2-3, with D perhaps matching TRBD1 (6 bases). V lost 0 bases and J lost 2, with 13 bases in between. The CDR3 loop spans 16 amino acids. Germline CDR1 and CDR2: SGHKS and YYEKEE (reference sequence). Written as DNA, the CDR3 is TGTGCCAGCAGCTTGGGGCCACAGGGCTTCACAGATACGCAGTATTTT. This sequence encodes CASSLGPQGFTDTQYF.

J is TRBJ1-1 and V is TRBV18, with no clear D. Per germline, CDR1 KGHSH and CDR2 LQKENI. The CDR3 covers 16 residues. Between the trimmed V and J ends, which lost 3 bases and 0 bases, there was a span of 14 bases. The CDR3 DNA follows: TGTGCCAGCTCACCGAAGGGCCGGGAGCTGAACACTGAAGCTTTCTTT. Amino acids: CASSPKGRELNTEAFF. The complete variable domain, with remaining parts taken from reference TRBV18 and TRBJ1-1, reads NAGVMQNPRHLVRRRGQEARLRCSPMKGHSHVYWYRQLPEEGLKFMVYLQKENIIDESGMPKERFSAEFPKEGPSILRIQQVVRGDSAAYFCASSPKGRELNTEAFFGQGTRLTVV.

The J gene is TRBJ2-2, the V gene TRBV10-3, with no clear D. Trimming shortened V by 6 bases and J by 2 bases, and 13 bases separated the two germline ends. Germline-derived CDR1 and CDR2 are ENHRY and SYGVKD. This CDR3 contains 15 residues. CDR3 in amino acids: CAISKTTVNTGELFF. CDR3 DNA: TGTGCCATCAGCAAAACAACAGTAAACACCGGGGAGCTGTTTTTT.

CDR3 residues: CASSDGPRGGRSYEQYF. In DNA, the CDR3 is TGTGCCAGCAGTGACGGCCCACGCGGGGGCCGCTCGTACGAGCAGTACTTC. The genes are TRBV25-1 and TRBJ2-7; TRBD2 might be the D (7 bases). V was cut by 3 bases and J by 4 bases, with 22 bases left in between. The V gene's germline CDR1 is MGHDK and CDR2 SYGVNS. The CDR3 length is 17 residues.

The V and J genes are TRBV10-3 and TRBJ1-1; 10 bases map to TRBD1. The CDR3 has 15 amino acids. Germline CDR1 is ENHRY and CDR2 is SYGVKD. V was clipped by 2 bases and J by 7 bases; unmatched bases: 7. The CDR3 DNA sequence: TGTGCCATCAGTGAGACCGACAGGGGGCTAAGTGAAGCTTTCTTT. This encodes CAISETDRGLSEAFF.

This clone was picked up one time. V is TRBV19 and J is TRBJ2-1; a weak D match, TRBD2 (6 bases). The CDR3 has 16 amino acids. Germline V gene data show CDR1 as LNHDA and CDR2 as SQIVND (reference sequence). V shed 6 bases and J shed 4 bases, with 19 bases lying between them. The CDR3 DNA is TGTGCCAGTAGCGCGGGCCGGGAAAGCGGGTACAATGAGCAGTTCTTC. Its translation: CASSAGRESGYNEQFF.

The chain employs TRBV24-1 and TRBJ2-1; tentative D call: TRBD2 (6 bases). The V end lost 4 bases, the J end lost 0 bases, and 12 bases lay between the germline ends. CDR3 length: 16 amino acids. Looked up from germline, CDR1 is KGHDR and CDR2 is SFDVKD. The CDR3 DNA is TGTGCCACCAGTGAACAGCTCGGGGGCTCCTACAATGAGCAGTTCTTC. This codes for CATSEQLGGSYNEQFF.

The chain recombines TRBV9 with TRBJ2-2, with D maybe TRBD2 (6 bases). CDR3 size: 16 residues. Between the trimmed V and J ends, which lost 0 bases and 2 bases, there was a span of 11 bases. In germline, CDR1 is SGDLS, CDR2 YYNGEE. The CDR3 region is CASSVGTTVNTGELFF. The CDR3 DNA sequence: TGTGCCAGCAGCGTAGGGACTACCGTTAACACCGGGGAGCTGTTTTTT.

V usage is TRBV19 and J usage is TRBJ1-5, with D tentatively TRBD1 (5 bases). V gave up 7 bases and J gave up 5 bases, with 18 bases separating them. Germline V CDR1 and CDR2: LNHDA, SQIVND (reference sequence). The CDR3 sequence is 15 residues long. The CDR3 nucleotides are TGTGCCAGTATCCCCGGGCCCTTGGGGCATCAGCCCCAGCATTTT. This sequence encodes CASIPGPLGHQPQHF.

The CDR3 nucleotides are TGTGCCAGCAGTTTTACAGGGAGCCGGGAAGCTTTCTTT. Protein sequence: CASSFTGSREAFF. The chain combines TRBV13 with TRBJ1-1; tentative D call: TRBD1 (6 bases). Per the germline V gene, CDR1 is PRHDT and CDR2 is FYEKMQ (reference sequence). The V end was cut by 6 bases, the J end by 8 bases, with 16 bases between. CDR3 length: 13 residues.

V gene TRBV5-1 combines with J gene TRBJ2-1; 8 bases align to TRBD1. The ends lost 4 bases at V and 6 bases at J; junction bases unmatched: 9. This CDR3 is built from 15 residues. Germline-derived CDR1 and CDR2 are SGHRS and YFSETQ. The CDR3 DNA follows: TGCGCCAGCAGCATTCACGGACAGGGTGGCAATGAGCAGTTCTTC. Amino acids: CASSIHGQGGNEQFF. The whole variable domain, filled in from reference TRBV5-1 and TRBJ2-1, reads KAGVTQTPRYLIKTRGQQVTLSCSPISGHRSVSWYQQTPGQGLQFLFEYFSETQRNKGNFPGRFSGRQFSNSRSEMNVSTLELGDSALYLCASSIHGQGGNEQFFGPGTRLTVL.

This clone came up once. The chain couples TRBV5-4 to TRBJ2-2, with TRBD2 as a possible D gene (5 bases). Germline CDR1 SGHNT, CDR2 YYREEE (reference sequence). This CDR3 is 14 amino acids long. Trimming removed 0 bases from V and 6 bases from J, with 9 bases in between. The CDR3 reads CASSLDWGAGELFF. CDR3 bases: TGTGCCAGCAGCTTGGATTGGGGAGCCGGGGAGCTGTTTTTT.

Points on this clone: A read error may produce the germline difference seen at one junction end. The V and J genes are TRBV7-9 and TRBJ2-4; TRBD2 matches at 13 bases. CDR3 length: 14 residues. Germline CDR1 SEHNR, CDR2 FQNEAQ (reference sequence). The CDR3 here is CASSHRSDTSGRDF. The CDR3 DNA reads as TGTGCCAGCAGCCACCGGTCCGATACTAGCGGGAGGGACTTC.

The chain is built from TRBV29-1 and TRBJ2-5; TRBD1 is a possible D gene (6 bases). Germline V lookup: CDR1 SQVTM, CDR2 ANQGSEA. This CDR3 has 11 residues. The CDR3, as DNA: TGCAGTCACAGGGCCCAAGAGACCCAGTACTTC. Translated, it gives CSHRAQETQYF. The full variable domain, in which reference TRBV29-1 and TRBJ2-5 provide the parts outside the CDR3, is SAVISQKPSRDICQRGTSLTIQCQVDSQVTMMFWYRQQPGQSLTLIATANQGSEATYESGFVIDKFPISRPNLTFSTLTVSNMSPEDSSIYLCSHRAQETQYFGPGTRLLVL.

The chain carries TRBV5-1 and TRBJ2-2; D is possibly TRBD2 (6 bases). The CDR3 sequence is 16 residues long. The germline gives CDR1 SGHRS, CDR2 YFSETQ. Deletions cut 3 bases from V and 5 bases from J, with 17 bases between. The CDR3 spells CASSSDQASGTGELFF. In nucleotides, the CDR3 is TGCGCCAGCAGCTCGGACCAGGCCAGCGGGACCGGGGAGCTGTTTTTT.

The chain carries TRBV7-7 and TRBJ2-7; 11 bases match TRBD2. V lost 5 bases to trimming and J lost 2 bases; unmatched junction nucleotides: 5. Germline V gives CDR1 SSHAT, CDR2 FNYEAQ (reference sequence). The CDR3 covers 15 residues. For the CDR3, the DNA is TGTGCCAGCAGCATCGGGACTAGCGGTCCCTACGAGCAGTACTTC. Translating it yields CASSIGTSGPYEQYF. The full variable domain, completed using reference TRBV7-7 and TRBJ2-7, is GAGVSQSPRYKVTKRGQDVTLRCDPISSHATLYWYQQALGQGPEFLTYFNYEAQPDKSGLPSDRFSAERPEGSISTLTIQRTEQRDSAMYRCASSIGTSGPYEQYFGPGTRLTVT.

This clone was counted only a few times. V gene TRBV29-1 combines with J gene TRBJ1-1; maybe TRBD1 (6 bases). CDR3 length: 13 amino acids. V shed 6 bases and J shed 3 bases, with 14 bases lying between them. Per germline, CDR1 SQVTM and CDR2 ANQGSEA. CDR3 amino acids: CSVQQGFDTEAFF. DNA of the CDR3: TGCAGCGTCCAACAGGGTTTCGACACTGAAGCTTTCTTT.

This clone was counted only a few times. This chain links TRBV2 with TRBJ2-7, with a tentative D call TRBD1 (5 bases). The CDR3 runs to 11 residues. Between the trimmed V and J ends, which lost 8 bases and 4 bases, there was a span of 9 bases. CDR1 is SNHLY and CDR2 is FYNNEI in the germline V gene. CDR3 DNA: TGTGCCAGCCGTCAGGGTTACGAGCAGTACTTC. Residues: CASRQGYEQYF.

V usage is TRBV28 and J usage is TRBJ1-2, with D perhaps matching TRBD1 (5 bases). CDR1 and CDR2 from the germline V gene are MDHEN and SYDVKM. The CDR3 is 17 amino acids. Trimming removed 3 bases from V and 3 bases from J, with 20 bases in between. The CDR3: CASSFIGKGILDYGYTF. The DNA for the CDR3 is TGTGCCAGCAGTTTCATTGGAAAGGGGATTTTGGACTATGGCTACACCTTC.

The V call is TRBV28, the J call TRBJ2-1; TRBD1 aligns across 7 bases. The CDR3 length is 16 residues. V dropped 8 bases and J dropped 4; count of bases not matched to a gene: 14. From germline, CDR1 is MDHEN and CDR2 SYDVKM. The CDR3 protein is CASFGPGGERYNEQFF. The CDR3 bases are TGTGCCAGCTTCGGCCCAGGGGGAGAACGGTACAATGAGCAGTTCTTC.

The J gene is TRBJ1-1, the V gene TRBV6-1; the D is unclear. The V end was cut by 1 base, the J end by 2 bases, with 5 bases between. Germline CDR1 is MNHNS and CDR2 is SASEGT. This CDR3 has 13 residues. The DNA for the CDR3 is TGTGCCAGCAGTGAAGTGCGTAACACTGAAGCTTTCTTT. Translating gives CASSEVRNTEAFF.

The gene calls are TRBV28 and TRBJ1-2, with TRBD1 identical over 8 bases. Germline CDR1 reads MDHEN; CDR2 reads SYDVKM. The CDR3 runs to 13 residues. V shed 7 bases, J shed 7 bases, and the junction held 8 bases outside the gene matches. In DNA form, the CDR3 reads TGTGCCAGCACCGCGGACAGGGTTGGTGGCTACACCTTC. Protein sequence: CASTADRVGGYTF.